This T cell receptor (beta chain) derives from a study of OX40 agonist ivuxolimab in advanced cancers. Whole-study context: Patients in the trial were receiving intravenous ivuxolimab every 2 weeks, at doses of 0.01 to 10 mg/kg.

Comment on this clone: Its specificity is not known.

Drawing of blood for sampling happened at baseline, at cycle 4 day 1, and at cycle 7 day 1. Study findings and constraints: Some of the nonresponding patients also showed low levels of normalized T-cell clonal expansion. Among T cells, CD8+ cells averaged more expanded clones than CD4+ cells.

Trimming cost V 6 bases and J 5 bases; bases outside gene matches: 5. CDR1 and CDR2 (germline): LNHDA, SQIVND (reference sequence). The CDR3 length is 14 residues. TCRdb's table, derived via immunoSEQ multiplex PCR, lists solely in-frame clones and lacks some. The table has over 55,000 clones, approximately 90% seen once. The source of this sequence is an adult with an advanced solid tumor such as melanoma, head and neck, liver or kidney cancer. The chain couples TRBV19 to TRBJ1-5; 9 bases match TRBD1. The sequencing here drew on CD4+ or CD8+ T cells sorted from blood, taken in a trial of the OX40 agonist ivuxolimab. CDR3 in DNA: TGTGCCAGTAGAGAGGGACAGGGCTATCAGCCCCAGCATTTT. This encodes CASREGQGYQPQHF.